These 26 T cell receptor beta chains came from one sample sequenced in a study of T cells after yellow fever vaccination. TCRdb independently ran MiXCR on the 5' RACE reads; one entry per CDR3 protein. The sample yields around 260,000 distinct CDR3 sequences, roughly 5.6% seen once. Sequences were derived from CD4+ T cells sorted from PBMCs, sampled on the day of the yellow fever booster vaccination. The source of these receptors is a man younger than 35 who received the YFV17D yellow fever vaccine.

The genes are TRBV24-1 and TRBJ2-3, with D perhaps matching TRBD1 (6 bases). The CDR3 has 13 amino acids. Germline values: CDR1 KGHDR, CDR2 SFDVKD. The V end lost 9 bases, the J end lost 1 base, and 10 bases lay between the germline ends. CDR3 region: CATGTQGTDTQYF. The CDR3 DNA sequence: TGTGCCACCGGGACACAGGGCACAGATACGCAGTATTTT.

This chain uses TRBV7-9 with TRBJ2-1; D is unresolved. This CDR3 contains 12 residues. The V end lost 7 bases, the J end lost 7 bases, and 11 bases lay between the germline ends. Germline V lookup: CDR1 SEHNR, CDR2 FQNEAQ (reference sequence). CDR3 loop: CASTRIKNEQFF. For the CDR3, the DNA is TGTGCCAGCACCCGCATAAAGAATGAGCAGTTCTTC.

The chain uses TRBV19 and TRBJ2-3, with 10 positions matching TRBD2. This CDR3 has 13 residues. The germline V gene encodes CDR1 LNHDA and CDR2 SQIVND (reference sequence). The V gene end was trimmed by 6 bases and the J gene end by 4 bases; junction bases not matched to a gene: 1. CDR3 nucleotide sequence: TGTGCCAGTAGACTAGCGGGGTCAGATACGCAGTATTTT. Translated, it gives CASRLAGSDTQYF.

J is TRBJ1-1 and V is TRBV12-3 or TRBV12-4; possibly TRBD1 for D (5 bases). V lost 3 bases, J lost 1 base, and 9 bases lay in between. This CDR3 comprises 14 residues. CDR3 sequence: CASSLAGRNTEAFF. For the CDR3, the DNA is TGTGCCAGCAGTTTGGCGGGGCGGAACACTGAAGCTTTCTTT.

This clonotype came up a few times. The J gene is TRBJ2-7, the V gene TRBV5-4, with a tentative D call TRBD2 (6 bases). CDR1 and CDR2 (germline): SGHNT, YYREEE (reference sequence). The CDR3 covers 14 residues. The ends were cut back, 2 bases at V and 11 bases at J, with 20 bases in the middle. The CDR3 DNA sequence: TGTGCCAGCAGCTTAGACCGTACGGGACGGGGGAAGTACTTC. Amino acid sequence: CASSLDRTGRGKYF.

Ten or more counts support this clonotype. The chain carries TRBV27 and TRBJ1-2, with 9 bases lining up with TRBD1. Trimming took 5 bases from V and 1 from J; bases not matched to a gene: 8. Germline V CDR1 and CDR2: MNHEY, SMNVEV (reference sequence). This CDR3 region has 16 residues. The CDR3 region has the DNA TGTGCCAGCAGTACCCTGGACAGGGGAGTTAACTATGGCTACACCTTC. Translated: CASSTLDRGVNYGYTF.

The gene calls are TRBV5-1 and TRBJ1-1, with a tentative D call TRBD1 (5 bases). Germline CDR1 is SGHRS and CDR2 is YFSETQ. The ends were cut back, 4 bases at V and 0 bases at J, with 13 bases in the middle. The CDR3 runs to 15 residues. CDR3 sequence (DNA): TGCGCCAGCAGCCCGAGAGAGGGGTTGAACACTGAAGCTTTCTTT. Its protein product is CASSPREGLNTEAFF. Variable domain in full (rest from reference TRBV5-1 and TRBJ1-1): KAGVTQTPRYLIKTRGQQVTLSCSPISGHRSVSWYQQTPGQGLQFLFEYFSETQRNKGNFPGRFSGRQFSNSRSEMNVSTLELGDSALYLCASSPREGLNTEAFFGQGTRLTVV.

The chain uses TRBV7-2 and TRBJ1-4; D is undetermined. With 4 bases removed from V and 6 bases from J, the gap between germline ends came to 15 bases. The CDR3 has 15 amino acids. Germline CDR1 SGHTA, CDR2 FQGNSA. Here the CDR3 reads CASSYLLGRDEKLFF. The CDR3 region has the DNA TGTGCCAGCAGCTACTTATTAGGTCGGGATGAAAAACTGTTTTTT.

This clonotype was detected ten times or more. The chain couples TRBV5-1 to TRBJ2-7; a possible D gene is TRBD1 (6 bases). Germline-derived CDR1 and CDR2 are SGHRS and YFSETQ. The CDR3 totals 15 residues. Trimming shortened V by 3 bases and J by 0 bases, and 13 bases separated the two germline ends. The CDR3 sequence: CASSSDRPSSYEQYF. CDR3 nucleotide sequence: TGCGCCAGCAGCTCTGACAGGCCTAGCTCCTACGAGCAGTACTTC. The variable domain in full, completed from reference TRBV5-1 and TRBJ2-7, reads KAGVTQTPRYLIKTRGQQVTLSCSPISGHRSVSWYQQTPGQGLQFLFEYFSETQRNKGNFPGRFSGRQFSNSRSEMNVSTLELGDSALYLCASSSDRPSSYEQYFGPGTRLTVT.

This clonotype was recorded a few times. This chain links TRBV2 with TRBJ1-1; D is unclear. The V and J ends lost 6 bases and 1 base respectively, with 12 bases between them. Per the germline V gene, CDR1 is SNHLY and CDR2 is FYNNEI. The CDR3 contains 14 residues. The CDR3 DNA reads TGTGCCAGCAGACCTGGAAGCCAGAACACTGAAGCTTTCTTT. It encodes CASRPGSQNTEAFF.

This clonotype was picked up a small number of times. This chain joins TRBV29-1 and TRBJ2-1; TRBD2 matches 10 bases. V gave up 1 base and J gave up 12 bases; unmatched junction bases: 6. The V gene's germline CDR1 is SQVTM and CDR2 ANQGSEA. The CDR3 extends over 13 amino acids. The CDR3 bases are TGCAGCGTTGAAGCCCAGCGGGGGGGGGTGCAGTTCTTC. Amino acids: CSVEAQRGGVQFF.

This chain links TRBV12-3 or TRBV12-4 with TRBJ1-1; D not certain. The CDR3 consists of 11 residues. With 6 bases removed from V and 4 bases from J, the gap between germline ends came to 6 bases. CDR3 protein: CASSSATEAFF. CDR3 DNA: TGTGCCAGCAGCTCGGCCACTGAAGCTTTCTTT.

Ten or more counts support this clonotype. This sequence joins TRBV7-2 and TRBJ2-5; 10 bases line up with TRBD1. V was pared by 6 bases and J by 5 bases, with 3 bases of the junction left unmatched. This CDR3 spans 13 amino acids. The germline CDR1 and CDR2 sequences are SGHTA and FQGNSA. CDR3 residues: CASSDRGRETQYF. The CDR3 DNA sequence: TGTGCCAGCAGTGACAGGGGGCGGGAGACCCAGTACTTC. The variable domain in full, with the rest retrieved from reference TRBV7-2 and TRBJ2-5, is GAGVSQSPSNKVTEKGKDVELRCDPISGHTALYWYRQSLGQGLEFLIYFQGNSAPDKSGLPSDRFSAERTGGSVSTLTIQRTQQEDSAVYLCASSDRGRETQYFGPGTRLLVL.

This chain uses TRBV7-2 with TRBJ2-7; D not certain. The CDR3 runs to 15 residues. The V and J ends lost 2 bases and 2 bases respectively, with 13 bases between them. Germline values: CDR1 SGHTA, CDR2 FQGNSA. CDR3 coding DNA: TGTGCCAGCAGCTTAACTTACAGTAGTACCTACGAGCAGTACTTC. This sequence encodes CASSLTYSSTYEQYF. Drawing the rest from reference TRBV7-2 and TRBJ2-7, the complete variable domain is GAGVSQSPSNKVTEKGKDVELRCDPISGHTALYWYRQSLGQGLEFLIYFQGNSAPDKSGLPSDRFSAERTGGSVSTLTIQRTQQEDSAVYLCASSLTYSSTYEQYFGPGTRLTVT.

The CDR3 bases are TGTGCCAGCAGTGAAACCCATACGCAGTATTTT. Its protein product is CASSETHTQYF. The gene calls are TRBV28 and TRBJ2-3; D not certain. The germline V gene has CDR1 MDHEN and CDR2 SYDVKM. The CDR3 loop spans 11 amino acids. Trimming removed 5 bases from V and 7 bases from J, with 7 bases in between.

V usage is TRBV7-2 and J usage is TRBJ2-7, with D possibly TRBD2 on 6 matching bases. This CDR3 has 14 residues. Trimming stripped 1 base from V and 3 bases from J, with 10 bases between. Germline-derived CDR1 and CDR2 are SGHTA and FQGNSA. The DNA for the CDR3 is TGTGCCAGCAGCTTAGTCTCCGGGGGCTACGAGCAGTACGTC. Encoded protein: CASSLVSGGYEQYV.

The J gene is TRBJ2-3, the V gene TRBV20-1; D perhaps matches TRBD2 (5 bases). The CDR3 extends over 16 amino acids. The V end lost 0 bases, the J end lost 5 bases, and 18 bases lay between the germline ends. In germline, CDR1 is DFQATT, CDR2 SNEGSKA (reference sequence). CDR3 residues: CSARDVERWAGDTQYF. The CDR3 region has the DNA TGCAGTGCTAGAGATGTCGAGCGATGGGCGGGAGATACGCAGTATTTT.

V is TRBV5-1 and J is TRBJ2-3; no firm D call. The CDR3 is made up of 14 amino acids. Trimming pared 0 bases from V and 4 bases from J, leaving 9 bases between. The V gene's germline CDR1 is SGHRS and CDR2 YFSETQ. CDR3 nucleotide sequence: TGCGCCAGCAGCTTGGTTTCCGACCCAGATACGCAGTATTTT. As protein: CASSLVSDPDTQYF. The entire variable domain, with the rest obtained from reference TRBV5-1 and TRBJ2-3, is as follows: KAGVTQTPRYLIKTRGQQVTLSCSPISGHRSVSWYQQTPGQGLQFLFEYFSETQRNKGNFPGRFSGRQFSNSRSEMNVSTLELGDSALYLCASSLVSDPDTQYFGPGTRLTVL.

The chain has TRBV2 and TRBJ1-2; tentative D call: TRBD1 (5 bases). V dropped 2 bases and J dropped 4 bases, with 14 bases sitting between them. This CDR3 is built from 15 residues. CDR1 is SNHLY and CDR2 is FYNNEI in the germline V gene. CDR3 coding DNA: TGTGCCAGCAGTGAACAGGGTGCCGACCTCTATGGCTACACCTTC. This gives the protein CASSEQGADLYGYTF.

This clonotype was seen many times. CDR3 in DNA: TGTGCCAGCAGTTACTCCCCTAAAGGGGGCATCGAGCAGTACGTC. Encoded protein: CASSYSPKGGIEQYV. This chain joins TRBV6-2 or TRBV6-3 and TRBJ2-7, with 7 bases identical to TRBD1. Germline V gene lookup returns CDR1 MNHEY and CDR2 SVGEGT. The CDR3 totals 15 residues. J gave up 6 bases and V 0 bases, and 8 bases lay outside the gene matches.

The chain couples TRBV29-1 to TRBJ1-6, with TRBD1 matching 9 bases. CDR3 size: 13 residues. Per the germline V gene, CDR1 is SQVTM and CDR2 is ANQGSEA. After removal of 6 bases from V and 13 bases from J, the junction contained 10 bases not matched to a gene. The CDR3 DNA follows: TGCAGCGTCCGGGACAGGGACCGGGAGCCCCTCCACTTT. Protein sequence: CSVRDRDREPLHF.

This clonotype has at least ten counts. This chain links TRBV5-1 with TRBJ1-6, with D unclear. There are 12 residues in the CDR3. V was cut by 1 base and J by 10 bases, with 6 bases left in between. Germline-derived CDR1 and CDR2 are SGHRS and YFSETQ. The CDR3 DNA is TGCGCCAGCAGCTTGTACGGATCACCCCTCCACTTT. Its protein product is CASSLYGSPLHF.

This clonotype has at least ten counts. The chain links TRBV6-5 to TRBJ2-5, with 10 bases lining up with TRBD1. Germline CDR1 is MNHEY and CDR2 is SVGAGI. The CDR3 consists of 15 residues. Germline trimming cut 2 bases from V and 5 bases from J; bases unmatched to any gene: 5. The CDR3: CASSYATGGRETQYF. CDR3 nucleotide sequence: TGTGCCAGCAGTTACGCGACAGGGGGCCGGGAGACCCAGTACTTC.

This clonotype was recorded many times. The chain combines TRBV7-2 with TRBJ2-3; tentatively, D is TRBD2 (7 bases). This CDR3 comprises 15 residues. Germline values: CDR1 SGHTA, CDR2 FQGNSA. With 1 base removed from V and 5 bases from J, the gap between germline ends came to 13 bases. CDR3 protein: CASSLGGGARDTQYF. In DNA, the CDR3 is TGTGCCAGCAGCTTAGGTGGGGGGGCCCGAGATACGCAGTATTTT.

This clonotype was counted between two and nine times. The J gene is TRBJ2-2, the V gene TRBV12-3 or TRBV12-4; no reliable D call. This CDR3 comprises 11 residues. V was pared by 6 bases and J by 6 bases, with 5 bases between. DNA for the CDR3: TGTGCCAGCAGGGTGTCCGGGGAGCTGTTTTTT. Translated, it gives CASRVSGELFF.

The chain links TRBV3-1 to TRBJ1-5, with TRBD1 matching over 9 bases. The germline CDR1 and CDR2 sequences are LGHDT and YNNKEL (reference sequence). This CDR3 has 20 residues. V gave up 0 bases and J gave up 2 bases; unmatched junction bases: 14. The CDR3 protein is CASSQELEGQGREGNQPQHF. The CDR3, as DNA: TGTGCCAGCAGCCAAGAACTAGAGGGACAGGGCCGAGAGGGCAATCAGCCCCAGCATTTT.